This TCR beta chain was sequenced for a study of blood T cell repertoires in COVID-19 (dated by TCRdb to the early 2020s). About the full investigation: Collaborator samples came from the United States, Italy and Spain and covered acute and convalescent phases of COVID-19. A freely available public database, intended as a resource for researchers studying the immune response to SARS-CoV-2, is where the repertoires were released. Subjects who had been exposed to COVID-19, were actively infected with it, or had recovered from it provided the deeply sampled blood TCRbeta repertoires that made up the dataset. The material from the prospective study consisted of cDNA or gDNA derived from T cells, B-cell-depleted T cells, or PBMCs. Samples were obtained from the ongoing ImmuneRACE study (first 160 participants) and from 1,254 subjects provided by 6 global collaborators. HLA class I and class II types, where available, came from metadata supplied by the sample provider rather than from assay-based typing. The sample metadata nearly always contained a de-identified subject ID, COVID-19 status, age in years and sex.

Participants in the prospective study were enrolled through a virtual design, were aged roughly 18 to 90 years, and lived in roughly 24 United States geographic areas. Cohort assignment in the prospective study relied on participant-reported clinical history from a screening survey and a study questionnaire. ImmuneRACE Cohort 3 recovered participants were defined by two consecutive negative NP/OP PCR tests, healthcare professional clearance, or symptom resolution. Each participant in the prospective study had whole blood, serum and a nasopharyngeal or oropharyngeal swab collected by mobile phlebotomists. Over a 2-month period, participants in the prospective study had the option of providing additional blood draws and questionnaires. Before DNA extraction, prospective study blood samples were shipped either frozen or at room temperature. The CDR3 numbers 16 residues from cysteine through phenylalanine. Only CDR3 DNA is held: 48 bases, read in frame from base 1. The germline V gene encodes CDR1 MNHEY and CDR2 SVGEGT. At the junction V is shortened by 1 base and J by 4 bases, with 16 bases in between.

TCRbeta CDR3 regions were amplified from genomic DNA using the immunoSEQ Assay, a bias-controlled multiplex PCR. As for the original processing: Nucleated cell counts per sample were estimated from amplification of reference gene primers within the assay. To quantify the absolute abundance of each unique TCRbeta CDR3 rearrangement, sequence reads were collapsed and filtered. For each sample, productive Simpson clonality was calculated as the square root of Simpson's diversity index over productive rearrangements. In TCRdb, the immuneACCESS table is reduced to in-frame sequences with V and J assigned. These tables do not hold every clone; where another copy was compared, an unresolved V gene accounts for under half, and the others remain unexplained. V and J calls and clone size are copied from that table; D and trimming were computed from the DNA. The sample includes about 310,000 clones, with roughly 87% observed a single time. The top ten constitute around 8.9% of the sample.

The research as a whole found: The quantity of clinical and demographic metadata differed by source and by participant and was supplied without curation.

Remarks on this clone: It has no known antigen specificity. No base-level quality is on record; no much larger clone is a single base apart.

This chain joins TRBV6-2 or TRBV6-3 to TRBJ1-2; a confident D gene designation cannot be given. Sequencing was done on a sample of PBMCs or T cells enriched from blood (not recorded which). This TCR was sampled from a woman between 18 and 30 years old who had recovered from COVID-19. CDR3 protein: CASSYFVRGGIYGYTF. In nucleotide form, the sequence is TGTGCCAGCAGTTACTTTGTACGCGGAGGCATCTATGGCTACACCTTC.